One and the same sample provided the 8 T cell receptor beta chains below, sequenced in a study of regulatory T cells in long-lasting Graves disease. Assembly of TCR beta libraries relied on iRepertoire HTBI primers together with Arm-PCR of CDR3 regions. MiXCR, run by TCRdb on the multiplex PCR reads, gives a single entry per CDR3 protein. This table holds under 400,000 distinct CDR3 sequences, approximately 15% found once. Time point here: newly diagnosed GD, antithyroid drugs for less than 3 months. Extracted RNA from PBMCs served as the source of the TCR library. These data also formed part of another study, on T cells in Graves' hyperthyroidism and ophthalmopathy.

The material sequenced was peripheral blood mononuclear cells (PBMCs), taken at new diagnosis, from a patient treated with antithyroid drugs. Source of these receptors: a middle-aged man with Graves disease.

This clonotype was seen at least ten times. The J gene is TRBJ2-3, the V gene TRBV30; a weak D match, TRBD1 (5 bases). The germline V and J ends were trimmed by 5 bases and 5 bases, with 11 bases remaining between them. Germline lookup yields CDR1 GTSNPN and CDR2 SVGIG (reference sequence). The CDR3 has 12 amino acids. This chain's CDR3 is CAWGLQGDTQYF. DNA for the CDR3: TGTGCCTGGGGCCTGCAGGGAGATACGCAGTATTTT.

This chain connects TRBV11-2 to TRBJ1-3, with D unresolved. Per the germline V gene, CDR1 is SGHAT and CDR2 is FQNNGV. Trimming shortened V by 3 bases and J by 3 bases, and 3 bases separated the two germline ends. This CDR3 is built from 12 residues. The CDR3 protein is CASSFYGNTIYF. CDR3 sequence (DNA): TGTGCCAGCAGCTTTTATGGAAACACCATATATTTT. The whole variable domain, filled in from reference TRBV11-2 and TRBJ1-3, reads EAGVAQSPRYKIIEKRQSVAFWCNPISGHATLYWYQQILGQGPKLLIQFQNNGVVDDSQLPKDRFSAERLKGVDSTLKIQPAKLEDSAVYLCASSFYGNTIYFGEGSWLTVV.

In its sample, this clonotype was seen many times. This rearrangement joins TRBV28 to TRBJ2-7, with TRBD2 identical over 9 bases. The CDR3 sequence is 14 residues long. CDR1 MDHEN and CDR2 SYDVKM come from the germline V gene. V shed 6 bases, J shed 2 bases, and the junction held 5 bases outside the gene matches. The CDR3 reads CASSPSGETYEQYF. CDR3 bases: TGTGCCAGCAGCCCTAGCGGGGAGACCTACGAGCAGTACTTC.

The sample holds a few counts of this clonotype. This sequence joins TRBV5-4 and TRBJ2-5; maybe TRBD2 (5 bases). V lost 7 bases to trimming and J lost 5 bases, with 21 bases between them. The germline CDR1 and CDR2 sequences are SGHNT and YYREEE (reference sequence). CDR3 size: 15 residues. The CDR3 DNA is TGTGCCAGCCTTAGGAGCGGAGCCGAGCGCGAGACCCAGTACTTC. Amino acid sequence: CASLRSGAERETQYF.

This clonotype was observed at least ten times. The chain combines TRBV20-1 with TRBJ1-6, with D perhaps TRBD1 (5 bases). Trimming stripped 4 bases from V and 10 bases from J, with 17 bases between. The CDR3 contains 14 residues. CDR1 and CDR2 from the germline V gene are DFQATT and SNEGSKA (reference sequence). CDR3 region: CSATALDRGSPLHF. DNA for the CDR3: TGCAGTGCTACAGCCCTCGACAGAGGATCACCCCTCCACTTT.

This clonotype was recorded many times. The rearrangement links TRBV29-1 to TRBJ2-7; TRBD2 agrees at 10 bases. The CDR3 has 12 residues. Trimming at V came to 6 bases and at J to 6 bases, leaving 5 bases not matched to a gene. Germline V gene sequence: CDR1 SQVTM, CDR2 ANQGSEA. In DNA form, the CDR3 reads TGCAGCGTGGTAGCGGGGGGAAGCGAGCAGTACTTC. Encoded protein: CSVVAGGSEQYF.

This clonotype has ten or more counts. The chain recombines TRBV2 with TRBJ2-1, with 7 nucleotides matching TRBD1. The end of the DNA is better explained by TRBJ2-5, so the J call may be wrong. The germline V gene encodes CDR1 SNHLY and CDR2 FYNNEI. CDR3 length: 14 residues. In nucleotides, the CDR3 is TGTGCCAGCCTCCCAGGGGGTTTGGAGGAGACCCAGTACTTC. Translation: CASLPGGLEETQYF.

The chain links TRBV28 to TRBJ2-1; 8 bases agree with TRBD1. CDR3 length equals 14 residues. Germline V gene sequence: CDR1 MDHEN, CDR2 SYDVKM. With V trimmed by 2 bases and J by 10 bases, 7 bases remained unmatched. The CDR3 sequence: CASSLTGQAYEQFF. DNA of the CDR3: TGTGCCAGCAGTTTAACGGGACAGGCGTACGAGCAGTTCTTC.